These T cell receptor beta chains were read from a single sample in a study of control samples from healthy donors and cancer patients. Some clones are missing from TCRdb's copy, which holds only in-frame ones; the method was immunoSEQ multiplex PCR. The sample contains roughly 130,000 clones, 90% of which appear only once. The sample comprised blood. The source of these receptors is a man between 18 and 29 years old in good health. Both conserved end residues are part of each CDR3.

CDR3: CASSRDAGPRQETQYF; V: TRBV3-1/TRBV3-2; length: 16
CDR3: CASVGSTDTQYF; V: TRBV10-3; length: 12
CDR3: CASSTRRPNTGELFF; V: TRBV11-2; length: 15
CDR3: CASSPGQGVETQYF; V: TRBV5-1; length: 14
CDR3: CASSSGLAGGYEQYF; V: TRBV6-6; length: 15
CDR3: CASGTGTEAFF; V: TRBV6-6; length: 11
CDR3: CSVSGEREQFF; V: TRBV29-1; length: 11
CDR3: CSVGGGTSLHGELFF; V: TRBV29-1; length: 15
CDR3: CASSSAGGPWDEQFF; V: TRBV27; length: 15
CDR3: CASSAYTDRCGYTF; V: TRBV9; length: 14
CDR3: CASSAGGGGFNQPQHF; V: TRBV9; length: 16
CDR3: CASSYSDRPGNTIYF; V: TRBV6-5; length: 15
CDR3: CASSRGRLGTGELFF; V: TRBV28; length: 15
CDR3: CASRRLMNTEAFF; V: TRBV4-1; length: 13
CDR3: CASSLYPASEQFF; V: TRBV27; length: 13
CDR3: CASKKGAFTGELFF; V: TRBV6-4; length: 14
CDR3: CASSQNRYQETQYF; V: TRBV27; length: 14
CDR3: CASSPRGMDIEKLFF; V: TRBV18; length: 15
CDR3: CASSRPGQVYTGELFF; V: TRBV5-6; length: 16
CDR3: CASSFQGMATNEKLFF; V: TRBV19; length: 16
CDR3: CATAGQGLSETQYF; V: TRBV19; length: 14
CDR3: CATREQGPNTGELFF; V: TRBV24-1; length: 15
CDR3: CASSLEVLAGFDEQFF; V: TRBV7-9; length: 16
CDR3: CASSLDSHNEKLFF; V: TRBV11-2; length: 14
CDR3: CASSLLEEAFF; V: TRBV7-9; length: 11
CDR3: CASMRADTQYF; V: TRBV6-5; length: 11
CDR3: CASSLSGKNEQFF; V: TRBV27; length: 13
CDR3: CAWSPSGGQVHF; V: TRBV30; length: 12
CDR3: CASSLSDSYSPLHF; V: TRBV14; length: 14
CDR3: CASSEGGSRPQHF; V: TRBV25-1; length: 13
CDR3: CASSLEGTGNTYEQYF; V: TRBV7-6; length: 16
CDR3: CASNSDRGNSPLHF; V: TRBV5-6; length: 14
CDR3: CASSRGDGPNEKLFF; V: TRBV6-5; length: 15